The 12 T cell receptor beta chains presented below share a single source sample, sequenced in a study of blood T cell repertoires in COVID-19. Profiling relied on immunoSEQ multiplex PCR, and the TCRdb table lists in-frame clones only, not all of them. Among about 100,000 clones listed, around 87% were seen once. Sequencing was carried out using peripheral blood. These receptors all come from a man between 45 and 60 years old with acute or convalescent COVID-19.

Note on this clone: Other DNA sequences in the same sample also yield this CDR3. The V call is TRBV10-1, the J call TRBJ2-7; weak D call: TRBD2 (5 bases). V lost 0 bases and J 1 base, leaving 7 bases between the germline ends. CDR3 length: 14 residues. The germline V gene has CDR1 WNHNN and CDR2 SYGVQD (reference sequence). CDR3 sequence: CASSESGASYEQYF. CDR3 in DNA: TGCGCCAGCAGTGAGTCGGGAGCATCCTACGAGCAGTACTTC.

This CDR3 reads CASSPHGDSLFKLNNEQFF. In DNA form, the CDR3 reads TGTGCCAGCAGCCCACATGGGGACTCCCTATTCAAATTGAACAATGAGCAGTTCTTC. The chain is built from TRBV28 and TRBJ2-1; a possible D gene is TRBD2 (6 bases). The V gene lost 6 bases and the J gene lost 5 bases, with 29 bases spanning the gap. Germline loops: CDR1 MDHEN, CDR2 SYDVKM. This CDR3 contains 19 residues.

This rearrangement joins TRBV3-1 (or the pseudogene TRBV3-2) to TRBJ2-7; TRBD1 aligns across 8 bases. V shed 5 bases, J shed 2 bases, and the junction held 2 bases outside the gene matches. The CDR3 is made up of 13 amino acids. Germline CDR1 reads LGHDT; CDR2 reads YNNKEL (reference sequence). The CDR3 protein is CASSWTGTYEQYF. For the CDR3, the DNA is TGTGCCAGCAGCTGGACAGGGACCTACGAGCAGTACTTC.

The rearrangement links TRBV5-6 to TRBJ2-3; tentative D call: TRBD1 (6 bases). Germline lookup yields CDR1 SGHDT and CDR2 YYEEEE. Trimming shortened V by 4 bases and J by 6 bases, and 9 bases separated the two germline ends. The CDR3 has 12 residues. The CDR3 sequence is CASSPQGDTQYF. In DNA, the CDR3 is TGTGCCAGCAGCCCACAGGGCGATACGCAGTATTTT.

This chain links TRBV11-3 with TRBJ2-7; 11 nucleotides match TRBD1. This CDR3 comprises 15 residues. Unmatched junction bases numbered 6, after V lost 5 bases and J lost 3 bases. Per the germline V gene, CDR1 is SGHNT and CDR2 is YENEEA. CDR3 amino acids: CASSASGTGGYEQYF. The CDR3 DNA follows: TGTGCCAGCAGCGCGTCCGGGACAGGGGGCTACGAGCAGTACTTC.

In this sample, this clone turned up a few times. This chain joins TRBV19 and TRBJ2-2; 8 nucleotides line up with TRBD1. The CDR3 has 15 residues. The V and J ends lost 3 bases and 5 bases, in that order; junction bases with no gene match: 5. Looked up from germline, CDR1 is LNHDA and CDR2 is SQIVND (reference sequence). CDR3 protein: CASSMNRGFTGELFF. The CDR3 DNA follows: TGTGCCAGTAGTATGAACAGGGGGTTTACCGGGGAGCTGTTTTTT.

The sample holds a few counts of this clone. As DNA, the CDR3 is TGTGCCAGCAGTGAGACTGGGGGGAGAGATGGCTACACCTTC. Translating gives CASSETGGRDGYTF. V usage is TRBV2 and J usage is TRBJ1-2, with D possibly being TRBD1 (5 bases). The CDR3 loop spans 14 amino acids. Germline CDR1 reads SNHLY; CDR2 reads FYNNEI. Trimming removed 3 bases at V and 6 bases at J, with 14 bases between.

The chain carries TRBV5-1 and TRBJ2-1; 14 bases map to TRBD2. This CDR3 comprises 19 residues. Germline V gene sequence: CDR1 SGHRS, CDR2 YFSETQ. J lost 0 bases, V lost 2 bases, and 7 bases had no gene match. DNA of the CDR3: TGCGCCAGCAGCTTTAGACTAGCGGGAGGGCGGAGCTCCTACAATGAGCAGTTCTTC. Its translation: CASSFRLAGGRSSYNEQFF.

This rearrangement joins TRBV9 to TRBJ2-1, with TRBD2 identical over 8 bases. V was pared by 0 bases and J by 8 bases, with 7 bases of the junction left unmatched. In germline, CDR1 is SGDLS, CDR2 YYNGEE. CDR3 length: 15 amino acids. The CDR3, as DNA: TGTGCCAGCAGCGTAGGGGCTAGCGGGTTAGATGAGCAGTTCTTC. This translates into CASSVGASGLDEQFF. Supplemented by reference TRBV9 and TRBJ2-1, the full variable domain reads DSGVTQTPKHLITATGQRVTLRCSPRSGDLSVYWYQQSLDQGLQFLIQYYNGEERAKGNILERFSAQQFPDLHSELNLSSLELGDSALYFCASSVGASGLDEQFFGPGTRLTVL.

V usage is TRBV4-1 and J usage is TRBJ2-2; D is unresolved. This CDR3 is 15 amino acids long. Germline V gives CDR1 MGHRA, CDR2 YSYEKL. The V end lost 6 bases, the J end lost 0 bases, and 11 bases lay between the germline ends. CDR3 sequence: CASSPTISNTGELFF. As DNA, the CDR3 is TGCGCCAGCAGTCCCACTATTTCGAACACCGGGGAGCTGTTTTTT.

This clone was observed a few times. The chain links TRBV5-1 to TRBJ1-1; possible D gene TRBD1, 5 bases. Trimming pared 2 bases from V and 2 bases from J, leaving 7 bases between. This CDR3 has 13 residues. From germline, CDR1 is SGHRS and CDR2 YFSETQ. The CDR3 here is CASSFTGNTEAFF. The DNA of the CDR3 is TGCGCCAGCAGCTTTACAGGAAACACTGAAGCTTTCTTT.

The V gene is TRBV28, the J gene TRBJ2-7; 9 nucleotides align to TRBD2. Losses at the gene ends were 1 base for V and 4 bases for J; bases not matched to a gene: 8. The CDR3 consists of 16 residues. CDR1 and CDR2 (germline): MDHEN, SYDVKM. The CDR3 region is CASSLFRREGLYEQYF. CDR3 DNA sequence: TGTGCCAGCAGTTTATTTCGGCGGGAGGGCCTGTACGAGCAGTACTTC.